This T cell receptor (beta chain) was retrieved from a study of graft-versus-host responses after intestinal transplantation (dated by TCRdb to the early 2020s). Looking at the study overall: The transplants that recipients got were multivisceral, liver-intestinal, or isolated intestinal. Anti-thymocyte globulin induction was given to all recipients, followed by maintenance tacrolimus and steroids for two to three years. Bulk TCR-beta CDR3 sequencing was used to track graft-versus-host and host-versus-graft alloreactive T cell clones in the graft, circulation and bone marrow after intestinal transplantation. To identify alloreactive clones, pre-transplant mixed lymphocyte reaction products were sequenced and compared with unstimulated pre-transplant donor and recipient T cells. The cohort enrolled 24 intestinal transplant recipients, one of whom was a retransplant, and a few patients without pretransplant specimens were excluded. A peak of at least 4% donor T cells among recipient peripheral blood mononuclear cells was the definition used for donor T cell macrochimerism. Rather than going through the commercial service, samples from a few later patients were sequenced in-house on an Illumina MiSeq and processed with MiXCR. Beyond this particular receptor, the publication reports: Patients with donor T cell macrochimerism had high GvH to HvG T cell clonal ratios in their allografts. The relatively low number and heterogeneity of intestinal transplant patients limited the conclusions. GvH clones were detected in recipient bone marrow, and some of these GvH clones were observed earlier in ileal mucosa or blood, consistent with an intestinal mucosal origin. Early after transplant, peak levels of circulating GvH clones were associated with declines in HvG clones.

Blood samples were collected up to 4 times in the first month after transplant and then at least monthly when available. CDR1 and CDR2, looked up from the germline V gene, are KGHSH and LQKENI. V was cut back by 4 bases and J by 0 bases, leaving a gap of 8 bases between them. There are 14 amino acids in the CDR3, from cysteine to phenylalanine inclusive. The entry retains the CDR3 DNA only, 42 bases that are in frame from base 1. The library was built by means of the immunoSEQ multiplex PCR assay. Adaptive Biotechnologies carried out high-throughput TCR-beta CDR3 sequencing of genomic DNA for most patients. As for the original processing: TCR sequencing data were retrieved from Adaptive's ImmunoSEQ software for 18 patients, whereas a few other patients were processed with MiXCR and VDJtools. CDR3 nucleotide sequences shared between donor and recipient were removed because the origin of such sequences could not be assigned. To be classed as alloreactive, a clone needed at least 2-fold expansion over unstimulated cells and a minimum CFSE-low frequency of 0.002% (template counts) or 0.001% (read counts). Clones were considered mappable if detected in sequenced pre-transplant spleen, lymph node, or MLR CFSE-low populations of the donor or recipient. Cumulative frequency of alloreactive clones was calculated as a percentage of all sequences weighted by copy number. Here the immuneACCESS table is served through TCRdb, limited to in-frame sequences with V and J called. Missing clones are a known gap in these copies; in checked studies unresolved V genes cover under half, and the rest lacks a known reason. The D gene and trimming were derived from the DNA, and the V and J assignments and clone size from that table. This sample holds about 19,000 clones; 80% to 95% were observed only once. The top ten hold under 2% of the sample.

About this clone itself: Its antigen specificity is not known. There are no base qualities to consult, and no much larger clone falls within one base.

The V gene is TRBV18 and the J gene is TRBJ2-3; the D gene is unclear. This sample comprised PBMCs, obtained approximately 370 days after transplant. The clonotype originates from a human patient who received an intestinal transplant, so some T cells may come from the graft donor. CDR3 protein: CASSQVSSTDTQYF. The nucleotides read TGTGCCAGCTCACAGGTTTCTAGCACAGATACGCAGTATTTT.